What follows are 23 T cell receptor beta chains derived from one specimen sequenced in a study of shared clonotypes between healthy human individuals. Assay: immunoSEQ multiplex PCR; the TCRdb copy retains only in-frame clones and omits some. Among some 500,000 clones, around 77% were seen once, and the ten largest hold around 12%. The sequencing input was PBMCs. These receptors all come from a woman in her thirties or forties in good health. Some clones in this sample may be carry-over from other donors' samples.

V gene TRBV5-1 combines with J gene TRBJ1-1, with 7 bases lining up with TRBD1. The V gene's germline CDR1 is SGHRS and CDR2 YFSETQ. Trimming cost V 2 bases and J 1 base; bases outside gene matches: 5. The CDR3 sequence is 15 residues long. The CDR3 reads CASSFYRGPNTEAFF. The CDR3 DNA follows: TGCGCCAGCAGCTTTTACAGGGGCCCGAACACTGAAGCTTTCTTT.

The chain carries TRBV27 and TRBJ2-1; D may correspond to TRBD1 or TRBD2 (5 bases each). The CDR3 loop spans 15 amino acids. CDR1 is MNHEY, CDR2 SMNVEV, per germline (reference sequence). With 3 bases removed from V and 5 bases from J, the gap between germline ends came to 14 bases. The CDR3 reads CASSLVGEIDNEQFF. The CDR3 DNA follows: TGTGCCAGCAGTTTGGTAGGGGAGATCGACAATGAGCAGTTCTTC.

The chain couples TRBV2 to TRBJ1-2; D gene unclear. Per the germline V gene, CDR1 is SNHLY and CDR2 is FYNNEI. V lost 6 bases and J 1 base, leaving 9 bases between the germline ends. The CDR3 loop spans 13 amino acids. In nucleotides, the CDR3 is TGTGCCAGCAGGGAGGATTATAACTATGGCTACACCTTC. Its translation is CASREDYNYGYTF.

The rearrangement links TRBV10-3 to TRBJ2-7; D remains unclear. From germline, CDR1 is ENHRY and CDR2 SYGVKD. This CDR3 region has 15 residues. Trimming shortened V by 11 bases and J by 0 bases, and 20 bases separated the two germline ends. The CDR3 is CASRGGEGSSYEQYF. Written as DNA, the CDR3 is TGTGCCTCCCGTGGTGGAGAAGGGTCCTCCTACGAGCAGTACTTC.

The chain joins TRBV27 to TRBJ1-2; D is unresolved. V was pared by 0 bases and J by 8 bases, with 13 bases between. The CDR3 runs to 14 residues. Germline V gives CDR1 MNHEY, CDR2 SMNVEV (reference sequence). The CDR3 region has the DNA TGTGCCAGCAGTTTATCCACCGGGGAGGGCGGCTACACCTTC. Its protein is CASSLSTGEGGYTF.

V gene TRBV2 combines with J gene TRBJ2-1; 8 nucleotides align to TRBD2. The V segment lost 4 bases and the J segment 7 bases; nucleotides outside the gene matches: 9. The CDR3 sequence is 15 residues long. In germline, CDR1 is SNHLY, CDR2 FYNNEI. The CDR3 is CASSAREAPGNEQFF. The DNA for the CDR3 is TGTGCCAGCAGTGCGCGGGAGGCCCCCGGGAATGAGCAGTTCTTC.

The chain employs TRBV7-8 and TRBJ2-2; D unclear. Germline loops: CDR1 SGHVS, CDR2 FQNEAQ. The CDR3 has 13 residues. Trimming stripped 5 bases from V and 4 bases from J, with 8 bases between. The CDR3 is CASSETRTGELFF. The CDR3 nucleotides read TGTGCCAGCAGCGAGACGCGCACCGGGGAGCTGTTTTTT.

The gene calls are TRBV27 and TRBJ2-3; 9 bases map to TRBD2. The germline CDR1 and CDR2 sequences are MNHEY and SMNVEV (reference sequence). This CDR3 has 15 amino acids. V shed 4 bases and J 5 bases; nucleotides not matched to a gene: 7. CDR3 loop: CASSYSAGGLDTQYF. Here the CDR3 DNA reads TGTGCCAGCAGTTATTCAGCGGGGGGTTTAGATACGCAGTATTTT.

The chain couples TRBV30 to TRBJ2-2; D is uncertain. The germline V and J ends were trimmed by 1 base and 7 bases, with 10 bases remaining between them. The CDR3 consists of 13 residues. Per germline, CDR1 GTSNPN and CDR2 SVGIG (reference sequence). The CDR3, as DNA: TGTGCCTGGAGTGGCCGGCGTGTCGGGGAGCTGTTTTTT. It yields the protein CAWSGRRVGELFF.

Concerning this clone: Other nucleotide sequences in the sample specify the same CDR3. The rearrangement joins TRBV28 to TRBJ2-1; 14 bases align to TRBD2. The germline V gene has CDR1 MDHEN and CDR2 SYDVKM. The CDR3 runs to 15 residues. V was clipped by 5 bases and J by 6 bases; unmatched bases: 3. CDR3 sequence: CASSQTSGRGNEQFF. CDR3 nucleotides: TGTGCCAGCAGTCAGACTAGCGGGAGGGGCAATGAGCAGTTCTTC.

This rearrangement joins TRBV12-5 to TRBJ2-1, with 7 bases matching TRBD2. CDR3 length: 12 amino acids. The germline CDR1 and CDR2 sequences are LGHNT and FRNRAP. V shed 6 bases and J 7 bases; nucleotides not matched to a gene: 3. CDR3 DNA: TGTGCTAGTGGCCTTAGCGGGAATGAGCAGTTCTTC. This sequence encodes CASGLSGNEQFF.

The DNA for the CDR3 is TGTGCCAGCAGCCCCTTTGCGGGAGGCTCCTACAATGAGCAGTTCTTC. Its protein is CASSPFAGGSYNEQFF. The chain has TRBV7-2 and TRBJ2-1; 8 bases map to TRBD2. Germline V gene data show CDR1 as SGHTA and CDR2 as FQGNSA. V trimming: 5 bases; J trimming: 0 bases; junction bases outside the gene matches: 6. The CDR3 consists of 16 residues.

J is TRBJ1-3 and V is TRBV18; TRBD1 is a possible D gene (6 bases). The CDR3 contains 14 residues. V was shortened by 8 bases and J by 0 bases, with 11 bases between the two germline ends. The V gene's germline CDR1 is KGHSH and CDR2 LQKENI. In DNA, the CDR3 is TGTGCCAGCCGGACAGATCTCTCTGGAAACACCATATATTTT. This translates into CASRTDLSGNTIYF.

The genes are TRBV2 and TRBJ2-5; the match to TRBD1 covers 8 bases. The length of the CDR3 is 15 residues. From germline, CDR1 is SNHLY and CDR2 FYNNEI. Trimming cost V 6 bases and J 12 bases; bases outside gene matches: 18. CDR3 residues: CASREFKGQGASEYF. In DNA, the CDR3 is TGTGCCAGCAGGGAATTTAAAGGACAGGGTGCCTCCGAGTACTTC.

This chain uses TRBV11-2 with TRBJ2-1; TRBD2 agrees at 14 bases. With 1 base clipped from V and 9 bases from J, the junction kept 5 bases outside the gene matches. The CDR3 consists of 16 residues. From germline, CDR1 is SGHAT and CDR2 FQNNGV. In DNA, the CDR3 is TGTGCCAGCAGCTTAGCCGGGACTAGCGGGAGCGGTGAGCAGTTCTTC. As protein: CASSLAGTSGSGEQFF. The variable domain in full, with the rest retrieved from reference TRBV11-2 and TRBJ2-1, is EAGVAQSPRYKIIEKRQSVAFWCNPISGHATLYWYQQILGQGPKLLIQFQNNGVVDDSQLPKDRFSAERLKGVDSTLKIQPAKLEDSAVYLCASSLAGTSGSGEQFFGPGTRLTVL.

The chain joins TRBV5-1 to TRBJ2-3; D is unresolved. Deletions cut 0 bases from V and 2 bases from J, with 10 bases between. CDR3 length: 15 amino acids. Germline V gene lookup returns CDR1 SGHRS and CDR2 YFSETQ. The DNA of the CDR3 is TGCGCCAGCAGCTTGGCCGGGCAGAACACAGATACGCAGTATTTT. Its translation: CASSLAGQNTDTQYF.

This clone appeared once. The gene calls are TRBV11-3 and TRBJ2-7; 7 nucleotides match TRBD1. V was pared by 3 bases and J by 5 bases, with 4 bases of the junction left unmatched. Germline V lookup: CDR1 SGHNT, CDR2 YENEEA. This CDR3 is 13 amino acids long. CDR3 residues: CASSFDRDHEQYF. In nucleotides, the CDR3 is TGTGCCAGCAGCTTCGACAGGGACCACGAGCAGTACTTC.

The chain has TRBV5-6 and TRBJ2-3, with 14 bases that match TRBD2. J gave up 6 bases and V 0 bases, and 12 bases lay outside the gene matches. Germline V gene sequence: CDR1 SGHDT, CDR2 YYEEEE. The CDR3 consists of 19 residues. CDR3 in amino acids: CASSLVGDGLAGGGDTQYF. In DNA form, the CDR3 reads TGTGCCAGCAGCTTGGTGGGCGACGGACTAGCGGGAGGAGGTGATACGCAGTATTTT.

As concerns this clone: With a far larger clone one base away, a read error is the likely cause. The CDR3 end shows no conserved phenylalanine or tryptophan, and so a read error is likely. V is TRBV30 and J is TRBJ1-1, with unresolved D. Germline CDR1 GTSNPN, CDR2 SVGIG (reference sequence). V lost 0 bases and J lost 2, with 10 bases in between. There are 14 residues in the CDR3. CDR3 nucleotides: TGTGCCTGGAGTGTGAGAGGGATAAACACTGAAGCTTTCTCT. Protein: CAWSVRGINTEAFS.

The chain combines TRBV2 with TRBJ2-7; maybe TRBD1 (6 bases). Germline CDR1 is SNHLY and CDR2 is FYNNEI. The V end lost 9 bases, the J end lost 0 bases, and 12 bases lay between the germline ends. The CDR3 runs 13 residues. The CDR3 is CASLGASSYEQYF. CDR3 bases: TGTGCCAGTCTGGGGGCCAGCTCCTACGAGCAGTACTTC.

V gene TRBV30 combines with J gene TRBJ2-7; 8 bases are a match to TRBD1. From germline, CDR1 is GTSNPN and CDR2 SVGIG (reference sequence). CDR3 length: 13 amino acids. V was pared by 5 bases and J by 5 bases, with 8 bases of the junction left unmatched. Here the CDR3 DNA reads TGTGCCTGGGAGCCGGGACAGGTCCACGAGCAGTACTTC. This translates into CAWEPGQVHEQYF.

This clone was recorded a few times. The rearrangement uses TRBV19 and TRBJ1-3, with D uncertain. Trimming removed 8 bases from V and 0 bases from J, with 5 bases in between. CDR1 LNHDA and CDR2 SQIVND come from the germline V gene (reference sequence). The CDR3 spans 12 residues. In nucleotides, the CDR3 is TGTGCCAGTCAATTCTCTGGAAACACCATATATTTT. Translation: CASQFSGNTIYF.

This clone was picked up a small number of times. The chain couples TRBV5-1 to TRBJ1-1, with D unresolved. This CDR3 has 13 amino acids. Germline lookup yields CDR1 SGHRS and CDR2 YFSETQ. Trimming removed 3 bases at V and 1 base at J, with 7 bases between. The CDR3 nucleotides are TGCGCCAGCAGCTCCGGGTCGAACACTGAAGCTTTCTTT. Its protein is CASSSGSNTEAFF.